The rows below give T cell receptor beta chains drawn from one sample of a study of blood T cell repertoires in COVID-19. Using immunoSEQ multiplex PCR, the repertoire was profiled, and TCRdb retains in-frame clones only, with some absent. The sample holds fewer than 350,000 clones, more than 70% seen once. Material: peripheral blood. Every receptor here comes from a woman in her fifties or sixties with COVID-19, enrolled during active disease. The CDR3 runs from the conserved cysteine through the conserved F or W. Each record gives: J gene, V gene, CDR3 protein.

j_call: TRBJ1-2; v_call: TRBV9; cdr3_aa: CASSPSMGLSYGYTF
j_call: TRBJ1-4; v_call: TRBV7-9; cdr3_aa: CASTRGGATNEKLFF
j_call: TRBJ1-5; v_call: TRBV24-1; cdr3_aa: CATSDAGQGGNQPQHF
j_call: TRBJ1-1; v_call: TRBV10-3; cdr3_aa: CAISDQGAANTEAFF
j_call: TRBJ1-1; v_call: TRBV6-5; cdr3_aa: CASSQLDTNTEAFF
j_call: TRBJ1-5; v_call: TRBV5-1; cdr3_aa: CASSLQSWTGNQPQHF
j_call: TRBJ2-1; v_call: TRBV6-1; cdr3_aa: CASSEAGRTNNEQFF
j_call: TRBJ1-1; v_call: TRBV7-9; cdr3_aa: CASSENIDTEAFF
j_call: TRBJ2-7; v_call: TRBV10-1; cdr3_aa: CASSELAGGEQYF
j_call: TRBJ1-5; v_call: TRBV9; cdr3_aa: CASSVATRGVYSNQPQHF
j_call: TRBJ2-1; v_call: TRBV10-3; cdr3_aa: CAISESMSGIGNNEQFF
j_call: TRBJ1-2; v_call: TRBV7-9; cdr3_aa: CASSLAREINYGYTF
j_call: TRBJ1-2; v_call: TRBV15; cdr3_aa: CATSRESAGGANYGYTF
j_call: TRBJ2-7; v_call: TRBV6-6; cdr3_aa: CATGGRGESYEQYF
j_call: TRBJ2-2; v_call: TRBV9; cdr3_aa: CASSEGSFAGELFF
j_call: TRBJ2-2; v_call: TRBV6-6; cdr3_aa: CASSRQGAVGELFF
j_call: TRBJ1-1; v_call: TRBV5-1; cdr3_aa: CASSLASGTEAFF
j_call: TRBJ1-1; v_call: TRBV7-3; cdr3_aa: CASSLQTNTEAFF
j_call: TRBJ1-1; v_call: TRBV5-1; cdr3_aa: CASSLEGQGVTEAFF